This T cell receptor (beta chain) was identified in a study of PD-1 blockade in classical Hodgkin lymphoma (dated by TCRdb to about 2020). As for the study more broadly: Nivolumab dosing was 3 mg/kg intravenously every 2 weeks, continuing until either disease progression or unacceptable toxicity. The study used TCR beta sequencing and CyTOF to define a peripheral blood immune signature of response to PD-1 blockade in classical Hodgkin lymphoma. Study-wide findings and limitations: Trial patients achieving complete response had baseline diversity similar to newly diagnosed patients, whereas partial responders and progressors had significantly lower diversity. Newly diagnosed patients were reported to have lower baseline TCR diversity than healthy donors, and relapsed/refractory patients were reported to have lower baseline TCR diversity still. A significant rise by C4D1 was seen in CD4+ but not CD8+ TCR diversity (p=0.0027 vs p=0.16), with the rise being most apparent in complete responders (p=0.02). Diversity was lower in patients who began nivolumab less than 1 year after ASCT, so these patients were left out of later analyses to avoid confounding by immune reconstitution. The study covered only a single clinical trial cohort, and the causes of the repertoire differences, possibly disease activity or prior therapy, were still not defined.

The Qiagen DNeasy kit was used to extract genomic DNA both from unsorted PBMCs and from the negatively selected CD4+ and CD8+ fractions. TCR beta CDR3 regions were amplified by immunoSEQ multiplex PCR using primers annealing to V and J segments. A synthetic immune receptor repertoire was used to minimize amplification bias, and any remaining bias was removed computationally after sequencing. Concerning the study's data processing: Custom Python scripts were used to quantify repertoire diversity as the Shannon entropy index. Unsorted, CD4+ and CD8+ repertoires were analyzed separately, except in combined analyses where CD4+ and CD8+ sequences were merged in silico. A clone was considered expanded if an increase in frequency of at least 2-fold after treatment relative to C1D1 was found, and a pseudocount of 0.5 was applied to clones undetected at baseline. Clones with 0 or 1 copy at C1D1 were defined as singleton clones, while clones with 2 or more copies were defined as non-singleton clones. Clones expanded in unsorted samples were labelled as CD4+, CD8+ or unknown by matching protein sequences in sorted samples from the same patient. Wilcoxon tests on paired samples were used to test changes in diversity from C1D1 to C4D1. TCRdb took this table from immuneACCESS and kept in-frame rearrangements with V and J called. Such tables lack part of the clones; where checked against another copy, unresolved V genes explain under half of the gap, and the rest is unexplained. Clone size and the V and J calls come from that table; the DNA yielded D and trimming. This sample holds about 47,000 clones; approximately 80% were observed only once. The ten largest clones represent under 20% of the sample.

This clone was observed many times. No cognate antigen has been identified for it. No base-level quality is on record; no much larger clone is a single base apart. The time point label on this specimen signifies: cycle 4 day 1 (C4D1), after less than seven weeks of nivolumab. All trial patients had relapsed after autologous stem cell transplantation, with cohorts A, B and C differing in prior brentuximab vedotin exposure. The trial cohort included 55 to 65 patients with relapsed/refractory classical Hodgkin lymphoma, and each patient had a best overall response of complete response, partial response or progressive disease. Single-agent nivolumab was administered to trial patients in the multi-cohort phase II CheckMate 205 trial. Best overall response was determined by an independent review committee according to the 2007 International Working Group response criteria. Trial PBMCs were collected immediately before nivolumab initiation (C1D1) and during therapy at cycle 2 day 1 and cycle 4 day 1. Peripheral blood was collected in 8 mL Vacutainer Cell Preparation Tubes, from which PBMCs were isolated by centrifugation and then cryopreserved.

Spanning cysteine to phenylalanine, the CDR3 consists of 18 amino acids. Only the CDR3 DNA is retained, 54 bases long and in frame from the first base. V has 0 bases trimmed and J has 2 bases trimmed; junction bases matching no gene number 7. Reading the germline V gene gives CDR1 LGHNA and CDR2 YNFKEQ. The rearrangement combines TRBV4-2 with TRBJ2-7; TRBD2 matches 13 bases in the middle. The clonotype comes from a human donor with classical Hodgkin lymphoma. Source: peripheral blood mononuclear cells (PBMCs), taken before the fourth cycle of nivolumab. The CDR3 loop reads CASSQDAGLAGITYEQYF. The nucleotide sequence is TGTGCCAGCAGCCAAGATGCGGGACTAGCGGGGATCACCTACGAGCAGTACTTC.